One and the same sample provided the 27 T cell receptor beta chains below, sequenced in a study of control samples from healthy donors and cancer patients. Libraries were prepared by immunoSEQ multiplex PCR; TCRdb keeps only in-frame clonotypes and omits some of them. The sample holds 130,000 to 150,000 clones, 80% to 95% seen once. The sample was blood. Receptors were obtained from a man aged 25-40 years in good health.

This chain joins TRBV27 and TRBJ2-3; 7 bases align to TRBD2. V lost 6 bases and J lost 0; bases outside the gene matches: 6. The CDR3 totals 15 residues. Germline V gene data show CDR1 as MNHEY and CDR2 as SMNVEV (reference sequence). CDR3 DNA: TGTGCCAGCAGGTCCCACGGGGGGAGCACAGATACGCAGTATTTT. It is translated as CASRSHGGSTDTQYF.

The J gene is TRBJ1-1, the V gene TRBV6-2 or TRBV6-3, with D unresolved. The CDR3 is 13 amino acids. The V and J ends lost 5 bases and 5 bases respectively, with 12 bases between them. CDR1 and CDR2 (germline): MNHEY, SVGEGT. In DNA form, the CDR3 reads TGTGCCAGCAGTCCATCGGAGGAAACTGAAGCTTTCTTT. This sequence encodes CASSPSEETEAFF.

The chain couples TRBV5-5 to TRBJ2-3, with unresolved D. Trimming pared 4 bases from V and 4 bases from J, leaving 7 bases between. From germline, CDR1 is SGHKS and CDR2 YYEKEE (reference sequence). The CDR3 has 12 residues. The CDR3 nucleotides read TGTGCCAGCAGCCGGGCCCCAGATACGCAGTATTTT. This gives the protein CASSRAPDTQYF.

The table lists this clone with a count of one. J is TRBJ1-6 and V is TRBV19, with D possibly matching TRBD1 (6 bases). The germline V gene has CDR1 LNHDA and CDR2 SQIVND (reference sequence). The ends were cut back, 1 base at V and 7 bases at J, with 11 bases in the middle. This CDR3 region has 15 residues. The CDR3 nucleotides are TGTGCCAGTAGTATAGTCGCAGGGGTGAATTCACCCCTCCACTTT. Amino acids: CASSIVAGVNSPLHF.

The chain recombines TRBV2 with TRBJ2-5; D perhaps matches TRBD1 (5 bases). CDR1 and CDR2 (germline): SNHLY, FYNNEI. CDR3 length equals 12 residues. V was pared by 7 bases and J by 2 bases, with 8 bases between. The chain's CDR3 is CASKDNQETQYF. As DNA, the CDR3 is TGTGCCAGCAAGGACAATCAAGAGACCCAGTACTTC.

This clone was seen a single time. The V gene is TRBV28, the J gene TRBJ2-6, with 8 bases fitting TRBD1. CDR3 length: 17 residues. V shed 5 bases, J shed 1 base, and the junction held 7 bases outside the gene matches. Germline CDR1 MDHEN, CDR2 SYDVKM. This CDR3 reads CASSPSRGRSGANVLTF. As DNA, the CDR3 is TGTGCCAGCAGTCCCTCCAGGGGGCGTTCTGGGGCCAACGTCCTGACTTTC.

The chain is built from TRBV9 and TRBJ2-1; no definite D call. CDR3 length equals 11 residues. The germline V gene encodes CDR1 SGDLS and CDR2 YYNGEE. The V end was cut by 7 bases, the J end by 3 bases, with 5 bases between. CDR3 DNA: TGTGCCAGCGGGGACTACAATGAGCAGTTCTTC. It encodes CASGDYNEQFF.

The gene calls are TRBV3-1 (or the pseudogene TRBV3-2) and TRBJ2-7, with 13 bases aligning to TRBD2. Per the germline V gene, CDR1 is LGHDT and CDR2 is YNNKEL (reference sequence). The length of the CDR3 is 13 residues. V lost 8 bases and J lost 3; bases outside the gene matches: 1. The CDR3 region has the DNA TGTGCCAGCGGACTAGCGGGGGTCTACGAGCAGTACTTC. Its translation is CASGLAGVYEQYF.

CDR3 sequence: CATKGSGRGAYNEQFF. The CDR3 region has the DNA TGTGCCACCAAGGGTAGCGGGAGGGGTGCCTACAATGAGCAGTTCTTC. The J gene is TRBJ2-1, the V gene TRBV24-1; TRBD2 aligns across 11 bases. Germline V gene data show CDR1 as KGHDR and CDR2 as SFDVKD. The CDR3 consists of 16 residues. J was trimmed by 2 bases and V by 8 bases; bases with no gene match: 7.

The CDR3: CASSISSDSGNTIYF. In DNA form, the CDR3 reads TGTGCCAGTAGTATCAGCAGCGACTCTGGAAACACCATATATTTT. This chain uses TRBV19 with TRBJ1-3; D not resolved. The V end was cut by 3 bases, the J end by 0 bases, with 9 bases between. Germline V gene data show CDR1 as LNHDA and CDR2 as SQIVND (reference sequence). The CDR3 extends over 15 amino acids.

This clone showed up just once. The chain uses TRBV9 and TRBJ2-1; D is uncertain. The CDR3 runs 11 residues. Germline CDR1 and CDR2: SGDLS and YYNGEE. Trimming pared 3 bases from V and 8 bases from J, leaving 6 bases between. The CDR3 is CASSGTDEQFF. In DNA, the CDR3 is TGTGCCAGCAGCGGCACTGATGAGCAGTTCTTC.

The chain combines TRBV5-4 with TRBJ1-1, with D possibly TRBD1 on 5 matching bases. Trimming pared 4 bases from V and 4 bases from J, leaving 11 bases between. The CDR3 contains 13 residues. Per the germline V gene, CDR1 is SGHNT and CDR2 is YYREEE (reference sequence). The CDR3: CASSGVGGTEAFF. DNA for the CDR3: TGTGCCAGCAGCGGGGTGGGGGGCACTGAAGCTTTCTTT.

In this sample, this clone turned up a few times. The rearrangement links TRBV6-4 to TRBJ2-3, with 8 bases that match TRBD2. The trim removed 2 bases at V and 4 bases at J, leaving 5 bases unmatched. The CDR3 is 15 residues long. The germline V gene encodes CDR1 MRHNA and CDR2 SNTAGT. The CDR3 DNA reads as TGTGCCAGCAGTGACGGGAGCGGGAGCTCAGATACGCAGTATTTT. Residues: CASSDGSGSSDTQYF.

The genes are TRBV6-7 and TRBJ2-7; possible D gene TRBD1, 6 bases. TRBV6-7 is sorted into the ORF group, with uncertain function. The length of the CDR3 is 15 residues. V was clipped by 2 bases and J by 2 bases, with 13 bases between them. CDR3 DNA sequence: TGTGCCAGCAGTTACCTCCCGGGACAACCCTACGAGCAGTACTTC. Amino acid sequence: CASSYLPGQPYEQYF.

The rearrangement links TRBV12-3 or TRBV12-4 to TRBJ2-7, with D uncertain. The CDR3 runs 13 residues. V lost 4 bases, J lost 0 bases, and 7 bases lay in between. The CDR3 region has the DNA TGTGCCAGCAGTTCGGACGGCTCCTACGAGCAGTACTTC. Translated, it gives CASSSDGSYEQYF.

This chain connects TRBV11-3 to TRBJ1-1; TRBD1 might be the D (5 bases). This CDR3 is built from 13 residues. Trimming took off 5 bases at V and 11 bases at J, with 18 bases between the two ends. Germline V gene sequence: CDR1 SGHNT, CDR2 YENEEA. The CDR3 DNA reads TGTGCCAGCAGCCGCGGGGGGGGAAAGGCCGCTTTCTTT. Amino acids: CASSRGGGKAAFF.

This clone showed up just once. Germline is not matched at one junction end, which may reflect a read error. The CDR3 coding sequence is TGTGCTAGCAGCTCAACAGGGGGAAACACAGAGACCCAGTACTTC. This codes for CASSSTGGNTETQYF. V is TRBV7-7 and J is TRBJ2-5; 8 bases align to TRBD1. Germline lookup yields CDR1 SSHAT and CDR2 FNYEAQ (reference sequence). This CDR3 has 15 amino acids.

V and J are TRBV30 and TRBJ1-2; the match to TRBD1 covers 7 bases. The CDR3 sequence is 12 residues long. V trimming: 1 base; J trimming: 6 bases; junction bases outside the gene matches: 2. Germline CDR1 and CDR2: GTSNPN and SVGIG (reference sequence). CDR3 DNA sequence: TGTGCCTGGAGTGGAGACAGGGATGGCTACACCTTC. It specifies CAWSGDRDGYTF.

This clone was observed a single time. This sequence joins TRBV19 and TRBJ2-1; D is unclear. The germline CDR1 and CDR2 sequences are LNHDA and SQIVND (reference sequence). Trimming cost V 2 bases and J 0 bases, with 11 bases left between them. The CDR3 covers 16 residues. The CDR3 sequence is CASSIRSESSYNEQFF. DNA for the CDR3: TGTGCCAGTAGTATAAGGAGCGAGAGCTCCTACAATGAGCAGTTCTTC.

The chain couples TRBV28 to TRBJ2-7, with D hard to call. The germline gives CDR1 MDHEN, CDR2 SYDVKM. The CDR3 loop spans 12 amino acids. V was pared by 0 bases and J by 1 base, with 1 base between. The CDR3 reads CASSLWSYEQYF. For the CDR3, the DNA is TGTGCCAGCAGTTTATGGTCCTACGAGCAGTACTTC.

This rearrangement joins TRBV27 to TRBJ2-1, with 10 bases that match TRBD2. V shed 6 bases and J 8 bases; nucleotides not matched to a gene: 7. This CDR3 region has 14 residues. CDR1 is MNHEY and CDR2 is SMNVEV in the germline V gene (reference sequence). The CDR3 loop reads CASRASGRSDEQFF. The CDR3 nucleotides are TGTGCCAGCAGGGCTAGCGGGAGATCTGATGAGCAGTTCTTC.

The V gene is TRBV27, the J gene TRBJ1-1, with TRBD1 identical over 8 bases. After removal of 4 bases from V and 1 base from J, the junction contained 2 bases not matched to a gene. The V gene's germline CDR1 is MNHEY and CDR2 SMNVEV (reference sequence). The CDR3 is made up of 14 amino acids. The CDR3 spells CASSSTGANTEAFF. CDR3 DNA: TGTGCCAGCAGTTCGACAGGGGCGAACACTGAAGCTTTCTTT.

V gene TRBV9 combines with J gene TRBJ1-1; the D gene is possibly TRBD1 (5 bases). The V end was cut by 7 bases, the J end by 9 bases, with 25 bases between. The CDR3 contains 15 residues. Germline values: CDR1 SGDLS, CDR2 YYNGEE. CDR3 DNA: TGTGCCAGCCGAGGGCAGGGTGACGTCGCGGGACAAGCTTTCTTT. Its translation is CASRGQGDVAGQAFF.

The table lists this clone with a count of one. The CDR3 protein is CASSLAGTYGYTF. DNA of the CDR3: TGTGCCAGCAGCTTGGCCGGAACCTATGGCTACACCTTC. This chain links TRBV5-4 with TRBJ1-2, with D unresolved. The CDR3 runs 13 residues. V lost 0 bases to trimming and J lost 4 bases, with 7 bases between them. Germline V CDR1 and CDR2: SGHNT, YYREEE (reference sequence).

This chain uses TRBV4-1 with TRBJ2-5; TRBD2 agrees at 7 bases. The junction had 6 bases not matched to a gene; V was cut back by 4 bases and J by 4 bases. The germline V gene encodes CDR1 MGHRA and CDR2 YSYEKL. The CDR3 contains 14 residues. CDR3 region: CASSPRGLVETQYF. In nucleotides, the CDR3 is TGCGCCAGCAGCCCTCGAGGACTAGTAGAGACCCAGTACTTC.

The chain joins TRBV5-4 to TRBJ2-3; unclear D gene. Trimming shortened V by 2 bases and J by 4 bases, and 5 bases separated the two germline ends. The CDR3 totals 12 residues. Germline CDR1 is SGHNT and CDR2 is YYREEE (reference sequence). CDR3 DNA sequence: TGTGCCAGCAGCTTTAGGTCAGATACGCAGTATTTT. Translating gives CASSFRSDTQYF.

In this sample, this clone turned up once. The gene calls are TRBV18 and TRBJ1-2; D unclear. Germline lookup yields CDR1 KGHSH and CDR2 LQKENI. CDR3 length: 13 amino acids. V lost 5 bases and J 2 bases, leaving 9 bases between the germline ends. CDR3 nucleotide sequence: TGTGCCAGCTCATCTAACCGAAACTATGGCTACACCTTC. The encoded protein is CASSSNRNYGYTF.